This TCR beta chain was recorded in a study of cytomegalovirus exposure and HLA in healthy donors (dated by TCRdb to the late 2010s). For the study in its entirety: An earlier analysis of 587 of the donors reported 276 Gb of sequence data and 95 million to 130 million unique TCR beta sequences obtained from approximately 180 million T cells. Around 320 gigabases of sequencing data and roughly 90 million unique TCR sequences were included in an early release covering over 600 HLA-typed donors. The genetic ancestry cluster associated with self-reported Caucasian donors included over 65% of the approximately 400 genotyped donors. The study aimed to test whether signatures of past pathogen exposure could be identified by cataloging public T cell receptors. The T cell repertoires of 550 to 850 subjects were profiled by immunosequencing and related to cytomegalovirus serostatus. Along with the roughly 670-subject first cohort, a separate validation cohort of approximately 110 different subjects was used. High-throughput TCR immunosequencing, statistical association of individual TCRs with disease status, and machine learning were combined to predict cytomegalovirus infection status. In a later analysis, previously published TCR beta repertoires from several hundred donors were re-analyzed and high-resolution HLA genotyping was added so that TCR occurrence patterns could be studied. Rather than drawing on any new phenotypic data, the later analysis identified candidate immune exposures from TCR beta sequences and the way those sequences occurred across donors. An earlier analysis of 587 of the donors used high-throughput TCR beta sequencing to judge whether each TCR beta V gene segment behaved as functional or pseudogenic. Donor age, sex, ethnicity and CMV serostatus were collected together with the repertoire data. A later genetic analysis used genome-wide SNP genotypes for about 60% of the roughly 670 donors, treating that subset as a discovery cohort. All discovery cohort repertoires had been generated on a single sequencing platform. HLA typing covered class I and class II loci at four-digit resolution. Typing coverage varied by locus: about 620-640 donors for A, B, C, DRB1 and DQB1; about 520 for DQA1; about 570 for DPA1; 450 to 480 for DPB1. Roughly five DR-DQ haplotypes were handled as single units for association and clustering, since linkage in the cohort was strong. Across under 500 genotyped donors of the cohort, an average of about 220,000 unique TCR beta nucleotide sequences per donor were sequenced, and roughly 18% of those sequences were non-productive. The research as a whole found: A total of 150 to 200 TCR beta chains were listed by the study as associated with cytomegalovirus. Because the 87-base-pair reads could not distinguish some IMGT-functional V segments, including TRBV6-2 and TRBV6-3, those segments were excluded. In a later genetic analysis, fewer N-insertions in productive TCRs were reported among donors in an Asian-associated ancestry cluster than the roughly 710-donor mean. A later analysis associated 15,000 or so TCR beta sequences with specific HLA alleles at a false discovery rate of 0.05. A further reported finding was that TCR beta sequences accurately predicted the HLA-A and HLA-B alleles for most subjects in the first cohort. V-gene and J-gene trimming of TCR beta chains was associated with a missense DCLRE1C variant in a later genetic analysis, and the association was replicated in an independent cohort. Compared with equally common non-associated chains, HLA-associated TCR beta chains in a later analysis were more clonally expanded and had lower generation probabilities. The earlier analysis of approximately 560 of the donors excluded approximately 17 rarely observed V segments, including chromosome 9 orphons, because counts were too low. The authors suggested that the approach could potentially be generalized to other disease states and immunological phenotypes. Correlated functional status among segregating V segments might be attributable to linkage disequilibrium, but an unknown experimental factor could not be ruled out. Across donors, most TCR sequences were observed very rarely, whereas some public TCRs were present in many individuals. CMV serostatus was the only immune exposure information available for the cohort. In vitro tests confirmed that a few of the cytomegalovirus-associated TCR beta chains recognize cytomegalovirus antigens. A cluster of highly shared sequence variants was judged likely to be a technical artifact of the sequencing pipeline. A later analysis found that TCR association rates varied across HLA loci, with DRB1 alleles showing the most associated TCRs and HLA-C alleles the fewest. Sequencing depth was assumed to be roughly uniform across donors in the presence/absence analyses, though that assumption may not hold. In an earlier analysis of about 540 of the donors, most TCR beta V segments were observed in productive rearrangements about 87% or about 30% of the time, broadly matching IMGT annotations. In a later analysis, most CMV-associated TCR beta chains were found to appear HLA-restricted, with HLA associations seemingly driven largely by CMV exposure. In this cohort, only TCR beta chains were sequenced, and detectable features were limited by the absence of alpha or paired-chain data. In both the original and validation cohorts, the classifier was reported to diagnose cytomegalovirus status with high specificity and sensitivity. In a later analysis, several top co-occurrence clusters were reported to appear linked to parvovirus B19, influenza, CMV and Epstein-Barr virus. Because HLA typing was missing for some donors at each locus, association tests included only the typed subset. When HLA alleles, especially DR and DQ, strongly co-occurred, attributing TCR associations to individual alleles was difficult.

Libraries came from the immunoSEQ multiplex PCR assay. The multiplex PCR relied on a mix of 60 forward primers for TCR Vbeta segments and 13 reverse primers for TCR Jbeta segments. Amplification of the CDR3 region of rearranged TCR beta genes was performed with a multiplex PCR assay on genomic DNA. Amplified TCR beta libraries were sequenced as 87-base-pair reads on the Illumina HiSeq System. On the authors' methods: A later analysis tallied roughly 76 million unique TCR beta chains across the 700 or so repertoires, and some 10 million of those chains were shared by two or more donors. Raw reads were error-corrected and collapsed into unique sequences by a nearest-neighbor algorithm in which closely related sequences were merged to remove PCR and sequencing errors. To assign V, D and J gene segments, CDR3 sequences were aligned to IMGT reference sequences. Each retained sequence needed at least a six-nucleotide match to both a V gene segment and a J gene segment. Rearrangements were called productive when the CDR3 lacked stop codons and stayed in frame with V and J; all others were non-productive. Following IMGT convention, CDR3 was defined as the stretch from the second conserved V-encoded cysteine up to the conserved J-encoded phenylalanine. The earlier analysis of some 600 of the donors excluded sequences that lacked an unambiguous match to a single V gene segment. In an earlier analysis of 450 to 700 of the donors, V segments were called functional above 56.7% productive rearrangements and were called segregating when the between-donor standard deviation exceeded 5%. A statistical classification framework was built to diagnose cytomegalovirus status from the catalog of TCR beta chain sequences. V and J gene assignment, in a later analysis, came from comparing TCR nucleotide sequences with IMGT/GENE-DB human TR gene sequences. Using the TCRdist pipeline, a later analysis assigned CDR3 sequences along with most-parsimonious VDJ recombination scenarios. In a later analysis, every TCR beta chain was defined by the combination of its CDR3 amino acid sequence and its V-gene family, and reads without a unique V-gene family were dropped. A later analysis removed several hundred highly shared, low-generation-probability nucleotide sequences to deal with suspected cross-contamination and a sequencing artifact. In a later analysis, a clonal expansion index for each public chain was calculated from normalized within-repertoire ranks of inferred template counts. In a later analysis, generation probabilities were computed with a VDJ recombination model fitted to out-of-frame rearrangements, and the resulting probabilities were checked against IGoR. In a later analysis, TCR-TCR, TCR-HLA and TCR-CMV co-occurrence was scored with hypergeometric tests, and a repertoire-size bias correction was applied to TCR pairs. False discovery rates were estimated in a later analysis by permuting HLA or CMV assignments 20 times. In a later analysis, co-occurring TCRs were grouped using DBSCAN, and TCRdist sequence similarity was added for clustering within HLA-allele-positive subsets. For co-occurrence clustering, repertoires with fewer than 30,000 or more than 120,000 public chains were excluded, along with several repertoires with anomalous nucleotide sharing. The clones in this table, taken by TCRdb from immuneACCESS, are in-frame only. Not every clone is retained; where verified, under half of the shortfall comes from an unresolved V gene, and the cause of the rest is unknown. Clone size and the V and J calls come from that table; the DNA yielded D and trimming. The sample records fewer than 200,000 clones, about 65% of which are singletons. Jointly, the top ten make up 1.5% of the sample.

In total, more than 500 healthy bone marrow donors made up the cohort. At the time of sampling, every cohort member was nominally healthy, though immune exposures that went unrecorded were likely present. The donor was CMV seronegative and belonged to the group of 350 or so seronegative cohort members. A peripheral blood sample was provided by each donor, and peripheral blood mononuclear cells were used for TCR beta sequencing. The Qiagen DNeasy Blood Extraction Kit was used to extract genomic DNA from the blood cell samples. Counted from cysteine to phenylalanine, this CDR3 has 14 amino acids. The sequence is cut down to CDR3 DNA, 42 bases in frame from base 1. The germline V end is reduced by 0 bases and the J end by 4 bases; junction bases left unmatched: 1. CDR1 and CDR2 were assigned from the germline V gene as SGDLS and YYNGEE. About this clone: No antigen is known for it. Base qualities were left out, and no much larger clone turns up one base away.

This sequence originates from a girl between 10 and 17 years old in good health and CMV-seronegative. Rearrangement joined TRBV9 to TRBJ2-7, with 10 central nucleotides matching TRBD1. Input material: PBMCs. The CDR3 protein is CASSVGDRGYEQYF. Here is the DNA: TGTGCCAGCAGCGTAGGGGACAGGGGATACGAGCAGTACTTC.